The table lists the clone carrying this T cell receptor beta chain with a few counts. The antigen is unknown. V was clipped by 1 base and J by 5 bases, with 12 bases between them. The CDR3 is made up of 15 amino acids. The germline gives CDR1 LGHNA, CDR2 YNFKEQ. This entry belongs to a study of cytomegalovirus exposure and HLA in healthy donors. Overall study findings and caveats: Cytomegalovirus-associated TCR beta chains were listed, numbering 150 to 200. Later analysis demonstrated an association between a missense DCLRE1C variant and TCR beta V- and J-gene trimming.

PCR amplification relied on 60 Vbeta primers (plus 13 Jbeta primers). Per the authors' pipeline: Later, an analysis found around 77 million unique TCR beta chains, and about 9.9 million of these were shared. Sequencing was performed with immunoSEQ multiplex PCR; in TCRdb, only in-frame clones are kept and a portion is missing. V and J calls and clone size are as listed in that table; D and trimming were resolved from the DNA. The sample has over 100,000 clones, about 82% seen once; the top ten hold less than 2%. The sample taken for sequencing was PBMCs. The chain links TRBV4-2 to TRBJ1-5, with a possible D match to TRBD1 (6 bases). The receptor was isolated from a female donor in good health and CMV-seropositive. CDR3 region: CASSQADRNDQPQHF. The DNA of the CDR3 is TGTGCCAGCAGCCAAGCGGACAGAAATGATCAGCCCCAGCATTTT.